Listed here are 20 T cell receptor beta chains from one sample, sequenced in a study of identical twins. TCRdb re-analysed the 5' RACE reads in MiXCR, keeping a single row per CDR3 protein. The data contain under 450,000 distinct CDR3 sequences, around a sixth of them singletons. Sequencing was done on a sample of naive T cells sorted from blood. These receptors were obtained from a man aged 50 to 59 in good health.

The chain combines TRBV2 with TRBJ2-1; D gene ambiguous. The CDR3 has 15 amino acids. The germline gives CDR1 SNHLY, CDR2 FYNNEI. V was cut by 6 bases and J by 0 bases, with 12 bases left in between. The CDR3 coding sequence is TGTGCCAGCAGGAAGGACGTAAGCTCCTACAATGAGCAGTTCTTC. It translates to CASRKDVSSYNEQFF.

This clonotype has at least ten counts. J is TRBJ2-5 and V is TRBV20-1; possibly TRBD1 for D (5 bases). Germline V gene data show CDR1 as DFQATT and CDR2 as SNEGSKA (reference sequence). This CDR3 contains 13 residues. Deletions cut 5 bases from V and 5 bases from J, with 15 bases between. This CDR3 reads CSARTQGLETQYF. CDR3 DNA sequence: TGCAGTGCTCGAACGCAGGGTTTGGAGACCCAGTACTTC.

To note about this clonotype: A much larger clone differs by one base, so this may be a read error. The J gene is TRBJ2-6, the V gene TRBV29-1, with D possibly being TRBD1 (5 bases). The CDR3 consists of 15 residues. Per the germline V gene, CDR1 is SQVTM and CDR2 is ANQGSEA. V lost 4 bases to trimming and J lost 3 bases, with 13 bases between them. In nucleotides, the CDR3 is TGCAGCGTTGGCGACAAGGGGCTTGGGGCCAACGTCCTGACTTTC. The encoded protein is CSVGDKGLGANVLTF.

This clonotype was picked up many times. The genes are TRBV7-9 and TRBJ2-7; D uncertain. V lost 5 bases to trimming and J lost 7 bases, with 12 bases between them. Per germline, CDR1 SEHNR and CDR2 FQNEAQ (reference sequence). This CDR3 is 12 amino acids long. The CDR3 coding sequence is TGTGCCAGCAGCATCAGTGGCCGGGAGCAGTACTTC. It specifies CASSISGREQYF.

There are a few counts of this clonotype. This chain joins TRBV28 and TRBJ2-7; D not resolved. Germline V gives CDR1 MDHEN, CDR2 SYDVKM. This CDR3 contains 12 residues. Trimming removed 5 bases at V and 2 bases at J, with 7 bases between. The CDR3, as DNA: TGTGCCAGCAGTCCCTACCCCTACGAGCAGTACTTC. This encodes CASSPYPYEQYF.

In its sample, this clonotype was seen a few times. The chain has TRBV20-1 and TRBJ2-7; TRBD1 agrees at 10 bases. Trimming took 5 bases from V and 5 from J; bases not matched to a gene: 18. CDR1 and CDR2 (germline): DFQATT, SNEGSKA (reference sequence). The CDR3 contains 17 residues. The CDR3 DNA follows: TGCAGTGCTGCGGGGTTGTCGACAGGGGGCTTACGGGACGAGCAGTACTTC. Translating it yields CSAAGLSTGGLRDEQYF.

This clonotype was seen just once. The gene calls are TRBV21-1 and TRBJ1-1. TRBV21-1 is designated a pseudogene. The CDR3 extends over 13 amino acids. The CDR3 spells CASSKAGDTEAFF. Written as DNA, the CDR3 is TGTGCCAGCAGCAAAGCTGGGGACACTGAAGCTTTCTTT.

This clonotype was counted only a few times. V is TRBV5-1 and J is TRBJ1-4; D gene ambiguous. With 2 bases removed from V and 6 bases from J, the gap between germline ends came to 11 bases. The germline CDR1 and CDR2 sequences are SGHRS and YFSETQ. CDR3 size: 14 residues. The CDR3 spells CASSFGFKDEKLFF. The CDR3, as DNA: TGCGCCAGCAGCTTCGGGTTCAAAGATGAAAAACTGTTTTTT.

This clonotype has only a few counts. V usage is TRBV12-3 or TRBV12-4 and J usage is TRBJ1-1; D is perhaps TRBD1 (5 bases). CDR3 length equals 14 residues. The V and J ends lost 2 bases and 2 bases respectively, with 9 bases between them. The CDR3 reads CASSLNRQNTEAFF. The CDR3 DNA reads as TGTGCCAGCAGTTTAAACAGGCAAAACACTGAAGCTTTCTTT.

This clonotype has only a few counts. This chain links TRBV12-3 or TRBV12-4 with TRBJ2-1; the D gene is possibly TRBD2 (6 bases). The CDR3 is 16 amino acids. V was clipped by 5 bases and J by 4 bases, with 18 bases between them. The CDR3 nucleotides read TGTGCCAGCAGTGACCCCGGGGCGGGGCCGTACAATGAGCAGTTCTTC. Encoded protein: CASSDPGAGPYNEQFF.

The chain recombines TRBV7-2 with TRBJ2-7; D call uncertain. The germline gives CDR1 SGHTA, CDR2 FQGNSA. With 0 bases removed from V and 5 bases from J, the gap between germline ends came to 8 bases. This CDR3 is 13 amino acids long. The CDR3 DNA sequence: TGTGCCAGCAGCTTAGCGCAACTGAACGAGCAGTACTTC. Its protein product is CASSLAQLNEQYF.

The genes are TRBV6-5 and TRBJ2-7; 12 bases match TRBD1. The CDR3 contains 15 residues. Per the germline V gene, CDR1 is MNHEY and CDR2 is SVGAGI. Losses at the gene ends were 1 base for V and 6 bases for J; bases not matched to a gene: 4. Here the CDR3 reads CASSYLGQGATEQYF. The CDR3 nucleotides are TGTGCCAGCAGTTACTTGGGACAGGGGGCGACCGAGCAGTACTTC.

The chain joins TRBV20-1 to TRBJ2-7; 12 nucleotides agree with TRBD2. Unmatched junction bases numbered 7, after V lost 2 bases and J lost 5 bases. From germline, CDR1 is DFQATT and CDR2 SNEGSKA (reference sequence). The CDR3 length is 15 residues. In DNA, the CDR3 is TGCAGTGCTAGAACTCTAGCGGGAGGGTACAACGAGCAGTACTTC. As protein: CSARTLAGGYNEQYF.

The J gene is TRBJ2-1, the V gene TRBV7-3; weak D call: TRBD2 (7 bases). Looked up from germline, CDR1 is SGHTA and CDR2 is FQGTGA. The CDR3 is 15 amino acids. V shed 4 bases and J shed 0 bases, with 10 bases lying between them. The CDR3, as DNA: TGTGCCAGCAGCTCGGGGGGCCGCTCCTACAATGAGCAGTTCTTC. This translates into CASSSGGRSYNEQFF.

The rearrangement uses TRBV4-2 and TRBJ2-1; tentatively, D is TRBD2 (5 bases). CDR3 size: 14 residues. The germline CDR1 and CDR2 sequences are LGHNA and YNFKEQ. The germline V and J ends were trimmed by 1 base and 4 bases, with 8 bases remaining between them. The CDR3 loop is CASSQGAGYNEQFF. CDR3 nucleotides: TGTGCCAGCAGCCAAGGTGCGGGTTACAATGAGCAGTTCTTC.

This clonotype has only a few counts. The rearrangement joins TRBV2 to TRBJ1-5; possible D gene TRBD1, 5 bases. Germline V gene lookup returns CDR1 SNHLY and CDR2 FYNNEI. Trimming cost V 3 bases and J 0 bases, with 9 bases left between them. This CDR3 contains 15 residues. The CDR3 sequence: CASSEGRNSNQPQHF. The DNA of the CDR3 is TGTGCCAGCAGTGAGGGACGTAATAGCAATCAGCCCCAGCATTTT.

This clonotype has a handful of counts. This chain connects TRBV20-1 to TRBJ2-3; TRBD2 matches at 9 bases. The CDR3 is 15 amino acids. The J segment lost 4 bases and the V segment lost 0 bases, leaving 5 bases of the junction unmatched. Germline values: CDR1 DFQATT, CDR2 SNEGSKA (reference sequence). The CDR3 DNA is TGCAGTGCTAGAGAGGGTAGCGGGAGCCCAGATACGCAGTATTTT. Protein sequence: CSAREGSGSPDTQYF.

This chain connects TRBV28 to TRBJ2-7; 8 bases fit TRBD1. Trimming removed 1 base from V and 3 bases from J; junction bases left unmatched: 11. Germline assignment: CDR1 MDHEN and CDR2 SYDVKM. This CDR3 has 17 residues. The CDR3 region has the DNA TGTGCCAGCAGTTTATTCCAAATGAGTGACAGGGGCTACGAGCAGTACTTC. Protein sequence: CASSLFQMSDRGYEQYF.

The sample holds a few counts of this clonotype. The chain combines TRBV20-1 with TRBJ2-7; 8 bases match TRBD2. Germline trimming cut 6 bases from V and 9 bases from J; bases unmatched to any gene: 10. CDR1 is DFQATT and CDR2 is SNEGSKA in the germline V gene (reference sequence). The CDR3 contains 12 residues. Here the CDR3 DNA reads TGCAGTGCGAGACCGGGACTAGGGGCGCAGTACTTC. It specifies CSARPGLGAQYF.

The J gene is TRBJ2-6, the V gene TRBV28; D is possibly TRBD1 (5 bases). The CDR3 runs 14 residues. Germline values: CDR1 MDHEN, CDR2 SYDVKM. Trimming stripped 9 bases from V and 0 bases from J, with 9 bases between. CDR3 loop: CASRRGSGANVLTF. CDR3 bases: TGTGCCAGTCGAAGGGGCTCTGGGGCCAACGTCCTGACTTTC.